This TCR beta chain was observed in a study of shared clonotypes between healthy human individuals. Study information: Donor ages ranged 18 to 49 years: a couple of women, a few men. Study-wide results and caveats: Sequencing depth was expected to affect clonotype sharing among donors. Relative to memory subsets, naive subsets generally showed larger estimated richness.

Germline-derived CDR1 and CDR2 are SGHRS and YFSETQ. The ends lost 5 bases at V and 6 bases at J; junction bases unmatched: 3. The CDR3 loop spans 13 amino acids. Only Caucasian adults living in Nashville, Tennessee made up the donor group. Comments on this clone: Its matching antigen is unknown.

The assay was immunoSEQ multiplex PCR, and TCRdb's table has in-frame clones only and misses some. The sample consists of fewer than 400,000 clones, roughly 70% of them appearing once. The sequenced sample was memory CD4+ T cells sorted from blood. Regarding subset: CD45RA-negative fraction. The receptor comes from a young man in good health. The V and J genes are TRBV5-1 and TRBJ1-5, with 9 bases fitting TRBD1. The CDR3 loop is CASRRDRAQPQHF. DNA of the CDR3: TGCGCCAGCAGAAGGGACAGGGCTCAGCCCCAGCATTTT.